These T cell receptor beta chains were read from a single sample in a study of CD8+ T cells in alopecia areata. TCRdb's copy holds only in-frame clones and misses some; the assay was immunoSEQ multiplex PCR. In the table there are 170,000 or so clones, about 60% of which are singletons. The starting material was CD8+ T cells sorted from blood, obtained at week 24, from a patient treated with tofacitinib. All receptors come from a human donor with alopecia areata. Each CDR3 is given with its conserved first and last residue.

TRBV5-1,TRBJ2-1,CASSLAYNEQFF
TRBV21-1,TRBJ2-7,CASSKVGTTPYEQYF
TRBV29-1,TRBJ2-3,CSAGRLARTDTQYF
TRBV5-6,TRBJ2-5,CASSWGTHEETQYF
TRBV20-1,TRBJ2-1,CSTGVWNEQFF
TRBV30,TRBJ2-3,CAWTNTDTQYF
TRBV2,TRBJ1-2,CASSEAQDRVSTF
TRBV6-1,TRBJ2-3,CASSLLDNGDTQYF
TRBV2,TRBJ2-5,CASMQTSMETQYF
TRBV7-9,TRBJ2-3,CASSYAGGQDTQYF
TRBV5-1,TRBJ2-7,CASRSGQPYEQYF
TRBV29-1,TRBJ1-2,CSFESNYGYTF
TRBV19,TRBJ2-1,CASGNFAVEQFF
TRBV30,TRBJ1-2,CAGSSGGGYGYTF
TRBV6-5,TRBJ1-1,CASGMTGGKTEAFF
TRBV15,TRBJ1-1,CATSRDRGARLGAFF
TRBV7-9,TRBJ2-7,CASGQSYEQYF
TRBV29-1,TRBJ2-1,CSVSSYNEQFF
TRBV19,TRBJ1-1,CASSATGAGNTEAFF
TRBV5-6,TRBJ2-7,CASSSWDRGNYEQYF
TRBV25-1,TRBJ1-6,CASSVQDNSPLHF
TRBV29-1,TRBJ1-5,CSPQGDRKNQPQHF
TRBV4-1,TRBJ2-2,CASSQVGSGGSGELFF
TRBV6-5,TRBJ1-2,CASSFVGGNYGYTF
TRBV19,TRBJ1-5,CATTRVWGEGQPQHF
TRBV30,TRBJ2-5,CAWSVGSQETQYF
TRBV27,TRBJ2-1,CASSLLDEQFF
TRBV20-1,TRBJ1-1,CSARVGGWPFF
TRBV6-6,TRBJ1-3,CASSDWEGVPGNTIYF
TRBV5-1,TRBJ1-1,CASSWGAVGVNTEAFF
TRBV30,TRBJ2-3,CAWSDGAGGTDTQYF
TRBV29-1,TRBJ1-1,CSVLLNTEAFF
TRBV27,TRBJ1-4,CASSSTKHTTNEKLFF
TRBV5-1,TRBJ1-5,CASSLDMGNQPQHF
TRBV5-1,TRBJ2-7,CASSGGQGLYEQYF
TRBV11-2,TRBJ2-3,CASSLGRGTDTQYF
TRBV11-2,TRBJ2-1,CASSFVEWEQFF
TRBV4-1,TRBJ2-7,CASSQAWGSGEQYF
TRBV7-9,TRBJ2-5,CASSPSGQNQETQYF
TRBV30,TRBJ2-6,CAWSVDGANVLTF
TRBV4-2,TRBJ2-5,CASSQDQGTGTETQYF
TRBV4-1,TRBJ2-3,CASSQEPTDTQYF
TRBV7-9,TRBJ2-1,CASNTPASGTYNEQFF
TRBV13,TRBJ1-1,CASSLSTGNTEAFF
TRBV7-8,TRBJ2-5,CASTDRGRGETQYF
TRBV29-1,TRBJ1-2,CSVPGTGNYGYTF
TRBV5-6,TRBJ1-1,CASSLSQGGTEAFF